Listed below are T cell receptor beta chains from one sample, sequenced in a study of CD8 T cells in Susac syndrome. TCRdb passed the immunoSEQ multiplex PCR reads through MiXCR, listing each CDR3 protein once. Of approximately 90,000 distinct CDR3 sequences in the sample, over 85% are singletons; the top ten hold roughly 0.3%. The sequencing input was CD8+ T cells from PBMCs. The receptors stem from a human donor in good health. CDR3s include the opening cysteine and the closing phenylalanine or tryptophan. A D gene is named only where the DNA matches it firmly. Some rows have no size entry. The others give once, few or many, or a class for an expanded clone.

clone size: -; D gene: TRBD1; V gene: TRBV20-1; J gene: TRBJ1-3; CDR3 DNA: TGCAGTGCTAGAGAGGGACAGGGGAATCAGAACCATTTT; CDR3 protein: CSAREGQGNQNHF
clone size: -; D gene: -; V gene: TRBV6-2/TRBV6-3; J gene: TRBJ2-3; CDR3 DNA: TGTGCCAGCAGTTACGTGAGCACAGATACGCAGTATTTT; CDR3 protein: CASSYVSTDTQYF
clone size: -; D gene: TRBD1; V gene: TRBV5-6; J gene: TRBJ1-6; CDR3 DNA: TGTGCCAGCAGCCCACGACAGGGAGCCTATAATTCACCCCTCCACTTT; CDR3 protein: CASSPRQGAYNSPLHF
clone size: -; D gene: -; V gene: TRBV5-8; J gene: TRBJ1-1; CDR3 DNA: TGTGCCAGCAGCTTGGTGGGGGGTGGCACTGAAGCTTTCTTT; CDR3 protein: CASSLVGGGTEAFF
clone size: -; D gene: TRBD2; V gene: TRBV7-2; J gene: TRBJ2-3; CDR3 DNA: TGTGCCAGCAGTCCACTAGCGGGGAAGGCAGATACGCAGTATTTT; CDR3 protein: CASSPLAGKADTQYF
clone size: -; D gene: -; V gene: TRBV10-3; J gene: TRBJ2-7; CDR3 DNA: TGTGCCATCAGTGAGTTGGGAACAGAGCAGCTCGAGCAGTACTTC; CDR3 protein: CAISELGTEQLEQYF
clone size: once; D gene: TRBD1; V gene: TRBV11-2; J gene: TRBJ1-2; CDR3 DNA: TGTGCCAGCAGCTTAGGAGGACAGGGGGAAGGCTATGGCTACACCTTC; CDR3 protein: CASSLGGQGEGYGYTF
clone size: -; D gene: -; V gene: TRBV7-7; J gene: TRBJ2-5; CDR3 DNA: TGTGCCAGCAGCCCCCCTGGGGGGCTTTTGGAGACCCAGTACTTC; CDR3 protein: CASSPPGGLLETQYF
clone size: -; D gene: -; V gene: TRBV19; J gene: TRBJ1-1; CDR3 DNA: TGTGCCAGTAGTCCGCCAGGGGTCCTGAACACTGAAGCTTTCTTT; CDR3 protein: CASSPPGVLNTEAFF
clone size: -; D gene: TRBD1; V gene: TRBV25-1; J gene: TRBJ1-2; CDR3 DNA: TGTGCCAGCACCACGGGACAGGGATATGGCTACACCTTC; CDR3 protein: CASTTGQGYGYTF
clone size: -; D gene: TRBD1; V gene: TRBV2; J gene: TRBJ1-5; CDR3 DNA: TGTGCCAGCAGTAATATGAGACAGGGGGCCTCGAGCAATCAGCCCCAGCATTTT; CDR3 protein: CASSNMRQGASSNQPQHF
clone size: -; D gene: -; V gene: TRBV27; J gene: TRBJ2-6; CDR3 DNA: TGTGCCAGCAGTGTCGCCAGGGTGGATGGGGCCAACGTCCTGACTTTC; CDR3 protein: CASSVARVDGANVLTF
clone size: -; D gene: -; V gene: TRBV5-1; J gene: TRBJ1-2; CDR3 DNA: TGCGCCAGCAGCTCCCGGTGGGGGGAGGATGGCTACACCTTC; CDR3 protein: CASSSRWGEDGYTF
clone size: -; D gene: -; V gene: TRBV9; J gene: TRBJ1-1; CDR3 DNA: TGTGCCAGCAGCGTAGGACAGCGGAACACTGAAGCTTTCTTT; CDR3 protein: CASSVGQRNTEAFF
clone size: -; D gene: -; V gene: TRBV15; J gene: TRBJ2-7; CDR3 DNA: TGTGCCACCGGCACGGCGTCCTACGAGCAGTACTTC; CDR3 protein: CATGTASYEQYF
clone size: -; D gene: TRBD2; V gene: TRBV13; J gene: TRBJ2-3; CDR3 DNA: TGTGCCAGCAGCTTAGTAGCGGGGGTCATAGATACGCAGTATTTT; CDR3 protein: CASSLVAGVIDTQYF
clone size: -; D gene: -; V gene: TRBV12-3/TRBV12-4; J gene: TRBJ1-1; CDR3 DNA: TGTGCCAGCAGTTCCCGGGAAGGGCGGTACACTGAAGCTTTCTTT; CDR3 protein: CASSSREGRYTEAFF
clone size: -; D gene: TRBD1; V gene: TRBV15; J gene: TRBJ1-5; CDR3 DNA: TGTGCCACCAGCAGAGACAGGGGGCTTCATCAGCCCCAGCATTTT; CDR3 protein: CATSRDRGLHQPQHF
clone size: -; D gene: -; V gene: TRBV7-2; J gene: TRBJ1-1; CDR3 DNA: TGTGCCAGCAGCACACAGGATTTAAACACTGAAGCTTTCTTT; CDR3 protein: CASSTQDLNTEAFF
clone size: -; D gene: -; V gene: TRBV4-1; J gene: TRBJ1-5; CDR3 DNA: TGCGCCAGCAGCCAAGAAGATTTCAGGGAGGATCAGCCCCAGCATTTT; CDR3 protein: CASSQEDFREDQPQHF
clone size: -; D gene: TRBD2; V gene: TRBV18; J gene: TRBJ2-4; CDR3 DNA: TGTGCCAGCTCACCCGACTCTAGCGGGGGACCTCTAGCCAAAAACATTCAGTACTTC; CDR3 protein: CASSPDSSGGPLAKNIQYF
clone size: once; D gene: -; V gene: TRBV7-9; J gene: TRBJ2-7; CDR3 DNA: TGTGCCAGTCGGGCTAGCGAATACTACGAGCAGTACTTC; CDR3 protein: CASRASEYYEQYF
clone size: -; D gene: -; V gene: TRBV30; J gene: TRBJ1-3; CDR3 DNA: TGTGCCTGGCCCGACAGCTCTGGAAACACCATATATTTT; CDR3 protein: CAWPDSSGNTIYF
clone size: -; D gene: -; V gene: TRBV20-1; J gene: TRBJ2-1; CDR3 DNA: TGCAGTGCGTCAAGGTTGCAGTTCTTC; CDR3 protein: CSASRLQFF
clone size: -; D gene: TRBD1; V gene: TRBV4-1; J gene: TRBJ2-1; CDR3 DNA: TGCGCCAGCAGCCCCGGGACAGGGAACAATGAGCAGTTCTTC; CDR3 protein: CASSPGTGNNEQFF
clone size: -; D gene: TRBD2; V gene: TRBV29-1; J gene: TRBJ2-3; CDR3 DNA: TGCAGCGTTGTCAGACTAGCGGGGGCAGATACGCAGTATTTT; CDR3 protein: CSVVRLAGADTQYF
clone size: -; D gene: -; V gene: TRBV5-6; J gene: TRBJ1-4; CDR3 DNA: TGTGCCAGCAGCCCTCTGGGGGAGAGCAATGAAAAACTGTTTTTT; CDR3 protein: CASSPLGESNEKLFF
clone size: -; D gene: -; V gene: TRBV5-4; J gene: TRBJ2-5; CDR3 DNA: TGTGCCAGCAGCTTGTTCGGGTTGGGATCTCAAGAGACCCAGTACTTC; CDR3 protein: CASSLFGLGSQETQYF
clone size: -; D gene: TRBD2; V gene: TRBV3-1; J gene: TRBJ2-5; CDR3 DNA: TGTGCCAGCAGCCAAGTCTTGGAGGTCGGGACTAGCGCCCCTAAACAGTACTTC; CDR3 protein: CASSQVLEVGTSAPKQYF
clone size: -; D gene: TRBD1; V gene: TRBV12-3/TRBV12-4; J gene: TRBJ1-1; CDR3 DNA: TGTGCCAGCACTATACAAGAACAGGGGAGAGAAGCTTTCTTT; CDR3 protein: CASTIQEQGREAFF
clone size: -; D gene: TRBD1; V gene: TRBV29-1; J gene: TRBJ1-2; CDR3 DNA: TGCAGAGCCGGGACAGACTACTATGGCTACACCTTC; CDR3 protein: CRAGTDYYGYTF
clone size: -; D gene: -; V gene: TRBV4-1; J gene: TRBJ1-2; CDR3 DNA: TGCGCCAGCAGCCCCGAAGGGGGTAGTCTGGGCTACACCTTC; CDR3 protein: CASSPEGGSLGYTF
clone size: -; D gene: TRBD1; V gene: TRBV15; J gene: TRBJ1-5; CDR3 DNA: TGTGCCACCAGCAGAGGCGAGACAGGGGTATTCGTTAATCAGCCCCAGCATTTT; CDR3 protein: CATSRGETGVFVNQPQHF
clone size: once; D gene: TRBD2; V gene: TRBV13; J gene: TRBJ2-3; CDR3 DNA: TGTGCCAGCAGCGGAGGACTAGCGGGGCAGTCCGGGGCGCAGTATTTT; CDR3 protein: CASSGGLAGQSGAQYF
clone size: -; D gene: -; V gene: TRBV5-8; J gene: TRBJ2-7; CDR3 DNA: TGTGCCAGCAGCTTCTATAATAGGGGGGAGCGTGTCCTCTACGAGCAGTACTTC; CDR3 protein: CASSFYNRGERVLYEQYF
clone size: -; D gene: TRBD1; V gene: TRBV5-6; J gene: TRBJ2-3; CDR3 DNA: TGTGCCAGCAGCTTTGGGACAGGGGGCGCGGGTACGCAGTATTTT; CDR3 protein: CASSFGTGGAGTQYF
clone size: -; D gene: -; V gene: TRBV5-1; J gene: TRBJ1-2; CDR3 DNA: TGCGCCAGCAAGTACGACTTGACAGTTCTGGATGGCTACACCTTC; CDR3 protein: CASKYDLTVLDGYTF
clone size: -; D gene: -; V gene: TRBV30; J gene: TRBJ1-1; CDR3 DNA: TGTGCCTGGAGTCCCGGGACGGGGAACACTGAAGCTTTCTTT; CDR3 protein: CAWSPGTGNTEAFF
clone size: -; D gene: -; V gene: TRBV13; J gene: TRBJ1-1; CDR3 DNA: TGTGCCAGCAGTCTTAGGGGGGCGCCCCCTGAAGCTTTCTTT; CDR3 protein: CASSLRGAPPEAFF
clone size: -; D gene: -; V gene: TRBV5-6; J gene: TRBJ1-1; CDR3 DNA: TGTGCCAGCAGCTCTCCGGCGGAGGGGGGGACTGAAGCTTTCTTT; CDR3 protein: CASSSPAEGGTEAFF